A selection of T cell receptor beta chains follows, all from one sample in a study of T cells in Graves' hyperthyroidism and ophthalmopathy. TCRdb re-analysed the multiplex PCR reads in MiXCR, keeping a single row per CDR3 protein. The repertoire holds approximately 600,000 distinct CDR3 sequences, with around 15% as singletons. Input material: blood. The origin of the receptors is a woman in her twenties or thirties with Graves' hyperthyroidism. The CDR3 runs from the conserved cysteine through the conserved F or W.

>TRBJ2-3|TRBV7-3
CASSSPAYRSTDTQYF
>TRBJ1-6|TRBV30
CAWKGPNNSPLHF
>TRBJ2-1|TRBV7-2
CASSLMLADNEQFF
>TRBJ2-7|TRBV29-1
CSVVGVSYEQYF
>TRBJ1-1|TRBV6-1
CASSTGASMGAFF
>TRBJ1-2|TRBV10-3
CASWGGQGAGGYTF
>TRBJ1-4|TRBV27
CASRSTNEKLFF
>TRBJ1-5|TRBV20-1
CSARDTGFRGNQPQHF
>TRBJ1-1|TRBV11-3
CASSLEGRSTEAFF
>TRBJ2-7|TRBV29-1
CSVVVTSYEQYF
>TRBJ2-4|TRBV12-3/TRBV12-4
CASSPRTGGDIQYF
>TRBJ1-1|TRBV5-1
CASSSGSGTTLKLSSAFF
>TRBJ2-3|TRBV25-1
CASSEYSAGTDTQYF
>TRBJ2-7|TRBV11-2
CASSLLLSRSTYEQYF
>TRBJ2-1|TRBV11-2
CASRDRTYNEQFF
>TRBJ1-4|TRBV10-3
CAIRSLGGEKLFF
>TRBJ1-1|TRBV11-2
CASSLDLGGAEAFF
>TRBJ1-2|TRBV3-1
CASSQVRNYGYTF
>TRBJ2-2|TRBV3-1
CASSHGGLGELFF
>TRBJ2-7|TRBV10-3
CAISESGQKPEQYF
>TRBJ2-3|TRBV7-7
CASSLSDGALDTQYF
>TRBJ2-5|TRBV7-2
CASSLMWTAQETQYF
>TRBJ2-4|TRBV28
CASSLVQGSAKNIQYF
>TRBJ1-6|TRBV25-1
CASSEGWSPLHF
>TRBJ2-5|TRBV18
CASQRPDSQETQYF
>TRBJ1-5|TRBV20-1
CSARPGDLQPQHF
>TRBJ2-7|TRBV20-1
CSGSRVGSYEQYF
>TRBJ1-5|TRBV20-1
CSARVLPGNQPQHF
>TRBJ2-6|TRBV6-4
CASSDGGGANVLTF
>TRBJ2-3|TRBV6-1
CAISPQGRDTQYF
>TRBJ2-7|TRBV18
CASSTSGYEQYF
>TRBJ2-7|TRBV4-1
CASGRDSLEQYF